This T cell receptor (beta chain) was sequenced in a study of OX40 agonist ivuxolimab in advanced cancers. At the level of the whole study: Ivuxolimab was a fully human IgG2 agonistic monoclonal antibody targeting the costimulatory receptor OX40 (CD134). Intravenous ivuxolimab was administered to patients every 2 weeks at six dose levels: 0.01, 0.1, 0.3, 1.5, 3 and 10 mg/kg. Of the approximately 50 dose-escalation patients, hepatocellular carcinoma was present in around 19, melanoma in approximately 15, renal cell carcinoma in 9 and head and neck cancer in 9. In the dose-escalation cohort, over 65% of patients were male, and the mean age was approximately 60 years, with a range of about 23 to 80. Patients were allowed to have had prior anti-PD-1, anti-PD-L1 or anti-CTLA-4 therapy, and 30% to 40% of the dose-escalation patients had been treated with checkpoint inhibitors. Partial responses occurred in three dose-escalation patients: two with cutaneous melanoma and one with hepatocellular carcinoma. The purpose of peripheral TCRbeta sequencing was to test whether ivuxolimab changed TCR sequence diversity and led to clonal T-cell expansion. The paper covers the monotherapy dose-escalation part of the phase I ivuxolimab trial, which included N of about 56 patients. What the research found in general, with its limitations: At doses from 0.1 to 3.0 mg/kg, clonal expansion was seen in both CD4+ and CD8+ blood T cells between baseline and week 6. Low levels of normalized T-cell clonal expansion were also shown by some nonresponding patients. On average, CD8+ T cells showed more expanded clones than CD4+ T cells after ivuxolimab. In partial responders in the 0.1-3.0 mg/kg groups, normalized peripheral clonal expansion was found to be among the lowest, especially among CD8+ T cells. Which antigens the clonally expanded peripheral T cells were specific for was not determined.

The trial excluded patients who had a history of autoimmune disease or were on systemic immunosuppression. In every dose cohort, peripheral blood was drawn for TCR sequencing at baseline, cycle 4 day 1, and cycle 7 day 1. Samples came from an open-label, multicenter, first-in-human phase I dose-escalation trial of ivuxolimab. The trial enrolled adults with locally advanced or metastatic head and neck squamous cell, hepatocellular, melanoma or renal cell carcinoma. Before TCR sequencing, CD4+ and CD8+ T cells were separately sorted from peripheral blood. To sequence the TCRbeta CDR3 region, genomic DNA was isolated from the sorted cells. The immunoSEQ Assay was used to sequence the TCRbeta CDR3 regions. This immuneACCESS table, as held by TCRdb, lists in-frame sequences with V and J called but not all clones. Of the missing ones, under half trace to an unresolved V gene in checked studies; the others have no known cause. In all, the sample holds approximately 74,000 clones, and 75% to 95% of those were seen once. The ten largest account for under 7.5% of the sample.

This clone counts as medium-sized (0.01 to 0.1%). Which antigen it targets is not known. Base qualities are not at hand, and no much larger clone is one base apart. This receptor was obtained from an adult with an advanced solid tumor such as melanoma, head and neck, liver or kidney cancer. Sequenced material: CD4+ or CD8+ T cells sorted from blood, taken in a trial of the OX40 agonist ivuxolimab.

The sequenced DNA: TGTGCCAGCAGCGTAGAAGGGGACTACTACAATGAGCAGTTCTTC. Its protein reads: CASSVEGDYYNEQFF. The rearrangement joined TRBV9 to TRBJ2-1, with 7 central nucleotides matching TRBD2. Trimming removed 0 bases from V and 3 bases from J; the gene matches leave 3 bases unexplained. From the cysteine through the phenylalanine, the CDR3 covers 15 amino acids. CDR3 DNA only is kept here, 45 bases in frame from base 1. From a lookup of the germline V gene, CDR1 and CDR2 are SGDLS and YYNGEE.